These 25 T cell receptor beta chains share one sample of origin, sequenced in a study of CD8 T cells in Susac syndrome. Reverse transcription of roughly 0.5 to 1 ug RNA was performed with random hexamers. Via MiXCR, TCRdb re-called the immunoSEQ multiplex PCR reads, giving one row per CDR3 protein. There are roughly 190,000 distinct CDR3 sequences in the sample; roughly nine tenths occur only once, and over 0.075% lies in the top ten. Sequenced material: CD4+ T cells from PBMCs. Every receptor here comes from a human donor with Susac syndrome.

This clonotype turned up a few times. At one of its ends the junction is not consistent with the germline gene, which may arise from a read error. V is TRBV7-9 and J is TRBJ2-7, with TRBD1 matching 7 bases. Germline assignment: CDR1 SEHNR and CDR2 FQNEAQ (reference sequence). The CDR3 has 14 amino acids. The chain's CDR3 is CASSSGTDFYEQYF. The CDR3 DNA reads TGTGCCAGCAGCTCTGGGACAGACTTCTACGAGCAGTACTTT.

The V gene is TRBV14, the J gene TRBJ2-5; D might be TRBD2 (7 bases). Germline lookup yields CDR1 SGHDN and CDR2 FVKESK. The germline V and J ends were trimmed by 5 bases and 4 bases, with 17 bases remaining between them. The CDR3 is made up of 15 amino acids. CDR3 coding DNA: TGTGCCAGCAGCGCCCAACTGGGAGGGGGAGAGACCCAGTACTTC. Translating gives CASSAQLGGGETQYF.

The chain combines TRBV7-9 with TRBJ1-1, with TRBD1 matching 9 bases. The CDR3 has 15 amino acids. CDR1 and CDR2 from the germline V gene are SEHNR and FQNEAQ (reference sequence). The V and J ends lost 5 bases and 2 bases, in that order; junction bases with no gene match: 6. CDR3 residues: CASSNTGQGNTEAFF. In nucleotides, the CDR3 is TGTGCCAGCAGCAACACGGGACAGGGCAACACTGAAGCTTTCTTT.

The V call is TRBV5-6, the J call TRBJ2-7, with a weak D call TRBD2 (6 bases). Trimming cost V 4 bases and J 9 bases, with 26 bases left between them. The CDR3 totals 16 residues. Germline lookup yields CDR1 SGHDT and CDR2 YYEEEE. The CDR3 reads CASSVSGTGGYIVQYF. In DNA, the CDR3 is TGTGCCAGCAGCGTTTCCGGGACCGGAGGGTATATCGTGCAGTACTTC. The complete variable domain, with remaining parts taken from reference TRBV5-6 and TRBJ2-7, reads DAGVTQSPTHLIKTRGQQVTLRCSPKSGHDTVSWYQQALGQGPQFIFQYYEEEERQRGNFPDRFSGHQFPNYSSELNVNALLLGDSALYLCASSVSGTGGYIVQYFGPGTRLTVT.

The CDR3 DNA reads as TGTGCCAGCAGCTTGATCGTCACAATTATAGCGGGAAACGTCAATGAGCAGTTCTTC. This codes for CASSLIVTIIAGNVNEQFF. V usage is TRBV7-9 and J usage is TRBJ2-1, with 8 bases matching TRBD2. Trimming removed 3 bases from V and 6 bases from J; junction bases left unmatched: 19. This CDR3 has 19 amino acids. CDR1 and CDR2 (germline): SEHNR, FQNEAQ (reference sequence).

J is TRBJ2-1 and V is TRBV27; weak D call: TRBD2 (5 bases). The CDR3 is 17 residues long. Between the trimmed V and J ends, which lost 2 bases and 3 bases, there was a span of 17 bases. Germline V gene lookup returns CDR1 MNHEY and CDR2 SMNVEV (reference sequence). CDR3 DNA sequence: TGTGCCAGCAGTTTAGGGCGAGAAGCGGACCTCTACAATGAGCAGTTCTTC. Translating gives CASSLGREADLYNEQFF.

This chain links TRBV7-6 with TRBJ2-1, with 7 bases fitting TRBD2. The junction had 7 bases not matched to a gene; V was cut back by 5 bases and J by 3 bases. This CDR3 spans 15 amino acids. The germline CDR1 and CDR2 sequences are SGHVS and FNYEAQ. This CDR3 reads CASSKTSRLYNEQFF. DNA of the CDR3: TGTGCCAGCAGCAAGACTAGCCGCCTCTACAATGAGCAGTTCTTC.

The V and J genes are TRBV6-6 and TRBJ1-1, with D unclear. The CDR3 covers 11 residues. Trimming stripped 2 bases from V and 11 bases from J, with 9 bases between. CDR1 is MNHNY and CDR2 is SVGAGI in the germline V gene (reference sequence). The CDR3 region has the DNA TGTGCCAGCAGTTACGGTGGTGAGGCTTTCTTT. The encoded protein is CASSYGGEAFF.

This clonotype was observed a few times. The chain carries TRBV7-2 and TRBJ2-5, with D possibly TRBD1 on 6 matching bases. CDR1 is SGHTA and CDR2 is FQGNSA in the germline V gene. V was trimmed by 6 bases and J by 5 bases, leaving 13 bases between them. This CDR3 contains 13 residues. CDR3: CASSLQGLETQYF. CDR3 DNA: TGTGCCAGCAGTTTACAGGGATTGGAGACCCAGTACTTC.

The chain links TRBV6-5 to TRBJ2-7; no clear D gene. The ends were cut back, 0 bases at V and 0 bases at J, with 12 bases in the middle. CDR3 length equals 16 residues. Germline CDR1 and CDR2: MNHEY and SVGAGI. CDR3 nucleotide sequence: TGTGCCAGCAGTTACTCGTTTTGGCAGTTCTCCTACGAGCAGTACTTC. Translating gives CASSYSFWQFSYEQYF.

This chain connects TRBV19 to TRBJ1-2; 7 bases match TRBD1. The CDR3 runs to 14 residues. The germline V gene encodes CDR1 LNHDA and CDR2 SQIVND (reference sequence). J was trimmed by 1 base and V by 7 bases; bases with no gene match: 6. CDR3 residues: CASTRDSSNYGYTF. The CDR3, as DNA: TGTGCCAGTACCCGGGACAGCAGTAACTATGGCTACACCTTC. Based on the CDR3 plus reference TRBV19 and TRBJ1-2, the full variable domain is DGGITQSPKYLFRKEGQNVTLSCEQNLNHDAMYWYRQDPGQGLRLIYYSQIVNDFQKGDIAEGYSVSREKKESFPLTVTSAQKNPTAFYLCASTRDSSNYGYTFGSGTRLTVV.

The CDR3 DNA reads TGCGCCAGCAGCTTAACGGGAAGCCCAGATACGCAGTATTTT. Its translation is CASSLTGSPDTQYF. V gene TRBV5-1 combines with J gene TRBJ2-3, with D tentatively TRBD2 (5 bases). Trimming took off 2 bases at V and 4 bases at J, with 11 bases between the two ends. Germline CDR1 is SGHRS and CDR2 is YFSETQ. This CDR3 region has 14 residues.

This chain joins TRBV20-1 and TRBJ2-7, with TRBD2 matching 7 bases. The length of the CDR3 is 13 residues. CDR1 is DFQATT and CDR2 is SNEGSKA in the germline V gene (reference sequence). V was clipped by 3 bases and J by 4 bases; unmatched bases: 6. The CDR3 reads CSASGRAGYEQYF. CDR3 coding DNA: TGCAGTGCTAGTGGGAGGGCGGGATACGAGCAGTACTTC.

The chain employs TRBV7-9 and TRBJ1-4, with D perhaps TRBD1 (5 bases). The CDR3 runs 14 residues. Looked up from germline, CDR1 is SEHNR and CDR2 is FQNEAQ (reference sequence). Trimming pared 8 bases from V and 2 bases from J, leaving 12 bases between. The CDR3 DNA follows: TGTGCCAGCTCGCTCGGGGCGACTAATGAAAAACTGTTTTTT. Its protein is CASSLGATNEKLFF.

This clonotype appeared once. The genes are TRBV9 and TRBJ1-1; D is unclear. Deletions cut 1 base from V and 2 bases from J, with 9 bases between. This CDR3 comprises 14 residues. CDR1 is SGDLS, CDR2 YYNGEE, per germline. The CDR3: CASSVIDDNTEAFF. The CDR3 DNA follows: TGTGCCAGCAGCGTAATAGACGATAACACTGAAGCTTTCTTT.

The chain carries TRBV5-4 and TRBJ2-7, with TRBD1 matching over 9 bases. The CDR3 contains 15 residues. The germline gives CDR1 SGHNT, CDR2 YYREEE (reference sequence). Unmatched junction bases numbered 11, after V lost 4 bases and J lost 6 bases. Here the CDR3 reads CASSRGGTGPSEQYF. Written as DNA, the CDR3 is TGTGCCAGCAGCCGAGGGGGGACAGGGCCAAGCGAGCAGTACTTC.

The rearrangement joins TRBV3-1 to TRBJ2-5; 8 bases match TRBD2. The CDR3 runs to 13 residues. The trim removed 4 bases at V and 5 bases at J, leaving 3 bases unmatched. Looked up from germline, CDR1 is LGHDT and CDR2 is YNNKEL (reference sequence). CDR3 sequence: CASSRSGSETQYF. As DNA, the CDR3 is TGTGCCAGCAGCCGCAGCGGGAGTGAGACCCAGTACTTC.

Here the CDR3 reads CSVGGTGGGLNTEAFF. CDR3 DNA: TGCAGCGTTGGGGGGACAGGGGGAGGACTGAACACTGAAGCTTTCTTT. This chain connects TRBV29-1 to TRBJ1-1; 11 bases line up with TRBD1. Germline values: CDR1 SQVTM, CDR2 ANQGSEA. Trimming at V came to 4 bases and at J to 0 bases, leaving 7 bases not matched to a gene. The CDR3 is made up of 16 amino acids.

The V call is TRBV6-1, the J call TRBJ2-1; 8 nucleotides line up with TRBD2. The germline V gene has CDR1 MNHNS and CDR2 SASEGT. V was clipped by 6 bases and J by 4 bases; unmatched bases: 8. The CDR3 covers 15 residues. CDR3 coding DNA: TGTGCCAGCAGCGAGATAGCGGGATCGTACAATGAGCAGTTCTTC. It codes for CASSEIAGSYNEQFF.

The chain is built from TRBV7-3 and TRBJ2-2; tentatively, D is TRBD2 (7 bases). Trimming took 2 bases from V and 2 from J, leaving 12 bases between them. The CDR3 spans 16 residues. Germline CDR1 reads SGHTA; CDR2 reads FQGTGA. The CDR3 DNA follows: TGTGCCAGCAGCTTACTCGGGGGGCAAAACACCGGGGAGCTGTTTTTT. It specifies CASSLLGGQNTGELFF. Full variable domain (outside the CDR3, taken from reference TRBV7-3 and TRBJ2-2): GAGVSQTPSNKVTEKGKYVELRCDPISGHTALYWYRQSLGQGPEFLIYFQGTGAADDSGLPNDRFFAVRPEGSVSTLKIQRTERGDSAVYLCASSLLGGQNTGELFFGEGSRLTVL.

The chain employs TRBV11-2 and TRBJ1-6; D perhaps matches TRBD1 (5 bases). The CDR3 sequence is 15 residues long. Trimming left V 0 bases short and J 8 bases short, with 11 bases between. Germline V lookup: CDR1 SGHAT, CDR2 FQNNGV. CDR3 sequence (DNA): TGTGCCAGCAGCTTAGACAGGGAGAGTTATTCACCCCTCCACTTT. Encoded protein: CASSLDRESYSPLHF.

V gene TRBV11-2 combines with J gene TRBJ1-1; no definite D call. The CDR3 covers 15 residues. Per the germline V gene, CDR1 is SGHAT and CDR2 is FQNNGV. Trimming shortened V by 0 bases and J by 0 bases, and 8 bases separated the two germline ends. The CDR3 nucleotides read TGTGCCAGCAGCTTAGATCCGTCAATGAACACTGAAGCTTTCTTT. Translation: CASSLDPSMNTEAFF.

The CDR3 sequence: CASSQGADGQTEAFF. Written as DNA, the CDR3 is TGTGCCAGCAGCCAAGGGGCCGACGGGCAAACTGAAGCTTTCTTT. J is TRBJ1-1 and V is TRBV3-1, with D uncertain. The CDR3 totals 15 residues. V was cut by 1 base and J by 5 bases, with 14 bases left in between. Germline values: CDR1 LGHDT, CDR2 YNNKEL (reference sequence).

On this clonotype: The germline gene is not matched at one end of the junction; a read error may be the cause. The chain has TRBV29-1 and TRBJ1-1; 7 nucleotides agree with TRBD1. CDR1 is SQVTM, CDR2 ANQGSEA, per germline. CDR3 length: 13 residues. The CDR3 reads CSVANRGYTEAFF. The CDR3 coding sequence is TGCAGCGTCGCAAACAGGGGTTACACTGAAGCTTTTTTT.

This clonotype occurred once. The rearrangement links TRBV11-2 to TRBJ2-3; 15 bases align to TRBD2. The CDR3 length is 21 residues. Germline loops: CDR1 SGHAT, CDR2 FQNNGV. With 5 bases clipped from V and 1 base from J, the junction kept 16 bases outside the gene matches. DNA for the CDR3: TGTGCCAGCAGCCCCAGGACTAGCGGGGGGGCGCGCGTGGCTCGCACAGATACGCAGTATTTT. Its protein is CASSPRTSGGARVARTDTQYF.